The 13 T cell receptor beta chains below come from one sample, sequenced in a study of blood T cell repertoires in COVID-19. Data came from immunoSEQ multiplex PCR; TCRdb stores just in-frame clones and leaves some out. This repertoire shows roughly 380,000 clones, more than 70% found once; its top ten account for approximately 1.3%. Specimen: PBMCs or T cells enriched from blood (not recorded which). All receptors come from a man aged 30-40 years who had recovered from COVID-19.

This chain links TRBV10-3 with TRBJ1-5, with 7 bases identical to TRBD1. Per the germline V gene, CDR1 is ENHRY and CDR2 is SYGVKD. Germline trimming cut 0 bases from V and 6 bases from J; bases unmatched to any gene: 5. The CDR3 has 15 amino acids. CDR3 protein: CAISESRGQGQPQHF. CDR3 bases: TGTGCCATCAGTGAGTCGAGGGGGCAGGGTCAGCCCCAGCATTTT.

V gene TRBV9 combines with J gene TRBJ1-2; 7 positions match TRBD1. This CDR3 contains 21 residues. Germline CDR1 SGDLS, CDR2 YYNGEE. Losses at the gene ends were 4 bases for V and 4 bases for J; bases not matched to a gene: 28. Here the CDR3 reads CASSLRGTAQVDPDSSYGYTF. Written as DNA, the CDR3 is TGTGCCAGCAGCCTCAGGGGGACAGCCCAGGTGGATCCCGATTCATCCTATGGCTACACCTTC.

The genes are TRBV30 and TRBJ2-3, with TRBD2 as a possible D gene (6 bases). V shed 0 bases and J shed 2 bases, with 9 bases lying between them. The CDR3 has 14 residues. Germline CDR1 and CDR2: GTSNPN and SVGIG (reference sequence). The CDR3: CAWSVAGTTDTQYF. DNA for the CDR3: TGTGCCTGGAGTGTGGCGGGGACCACAGATACGCAGTATTTT.

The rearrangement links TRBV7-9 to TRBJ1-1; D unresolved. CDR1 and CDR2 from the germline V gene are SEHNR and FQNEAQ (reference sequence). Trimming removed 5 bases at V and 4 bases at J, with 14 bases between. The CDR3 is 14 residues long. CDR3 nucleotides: TGTGCCAGCAGCCCTACGCTGAGCGGCACTGAAGCTTTCTTT. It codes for CASSPTLSGTEAFF.

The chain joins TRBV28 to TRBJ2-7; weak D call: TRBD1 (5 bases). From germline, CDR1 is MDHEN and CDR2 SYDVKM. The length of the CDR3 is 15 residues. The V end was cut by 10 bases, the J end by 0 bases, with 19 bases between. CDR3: CAISLSLTASYEQYF. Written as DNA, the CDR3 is TGTGCCATCTCACTCTCCTTGACAGCCTCCTACGAGCAGTACTTC. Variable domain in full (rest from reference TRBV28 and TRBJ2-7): DVKVTQSSRYLVKRTGEKVFLECVQDMDHENMFWYRQDPGLGLRLIYFSYDVKMKEKGDIPEGYSVSREKKERFSLILESASTNQTSMYLCAISLSLTASYEQYFGPGTRLTVT.

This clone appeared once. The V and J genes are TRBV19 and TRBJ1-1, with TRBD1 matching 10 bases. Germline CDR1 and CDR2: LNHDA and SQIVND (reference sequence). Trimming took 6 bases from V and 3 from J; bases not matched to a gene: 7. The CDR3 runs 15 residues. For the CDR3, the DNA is TGTGCCAGTAGAGTCTCGGGACAGGGGTACACTGAAGCTTTCTTT. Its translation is CASRVSGQGYTEAFF. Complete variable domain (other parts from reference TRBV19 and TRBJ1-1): DGGITQSPKYLFRKEGQNVTLSCEQNLNHDAMYWYRQDPGQGLRLIYYSQIVNDFQKGDIAEGYSVSREKKESFPLTVTSAQKNPTAFYLCASRVSGQGYTEAFFGQGTRLTVV.

CDR3 amino acids: CASSEGLGGVTEAFF. CDR3 bases: TGCGCCAGCAGTGAGGGTCTGGGGGGGGTGACTGAAGCTTTCTTT. The genes are TRBV10-1 and TRBJ1-1; D may be TRBD1 (5 bases). The V end lost 2 bases, the J end lost 5 bases, and 15 bases lay between the germline ends. The CDR3 extends over 15 amino acids. The germline V gene has CDR1 WNHNN and CDR2 SYGVQD (reference sequence).

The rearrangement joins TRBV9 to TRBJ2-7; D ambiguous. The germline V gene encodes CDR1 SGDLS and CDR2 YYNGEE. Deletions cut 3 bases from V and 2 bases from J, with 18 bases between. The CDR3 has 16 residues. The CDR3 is CASSESSSGSPYEQYF. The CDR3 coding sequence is TGTGCCAGCAGCGAATCGTCTTCCGGTAGCCCCTACGAGCAGTACTTC.

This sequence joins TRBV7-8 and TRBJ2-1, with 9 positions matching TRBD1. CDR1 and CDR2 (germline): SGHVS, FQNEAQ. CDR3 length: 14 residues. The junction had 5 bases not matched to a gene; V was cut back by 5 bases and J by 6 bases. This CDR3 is CASSSRDRVNEQFF. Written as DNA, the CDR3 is TGTGCCAGCAGCAGCCGGGACAGGGTCAATGAGCAGTTCTTC.

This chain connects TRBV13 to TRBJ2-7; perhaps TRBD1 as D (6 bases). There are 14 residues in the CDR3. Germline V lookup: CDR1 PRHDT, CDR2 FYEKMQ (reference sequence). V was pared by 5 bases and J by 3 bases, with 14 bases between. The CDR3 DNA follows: TGTGCCAGCAGCAGAAAGGACAGCCACTACGAGCAGTACTTC. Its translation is CASSRKDSHYEQYF.

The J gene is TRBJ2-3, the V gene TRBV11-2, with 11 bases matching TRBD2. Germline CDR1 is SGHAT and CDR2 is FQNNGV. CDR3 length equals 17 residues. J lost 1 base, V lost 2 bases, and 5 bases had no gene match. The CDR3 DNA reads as TGTGCCAGCAGCTTATACCCGGGACTAGCGGGCACAGATACGCAGTATTTT. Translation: CASSLYPGLAGTDTQYF.

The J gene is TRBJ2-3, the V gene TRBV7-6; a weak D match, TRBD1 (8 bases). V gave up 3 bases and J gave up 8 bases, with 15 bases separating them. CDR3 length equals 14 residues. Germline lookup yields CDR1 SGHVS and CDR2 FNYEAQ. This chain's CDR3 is CASSLGQERGTQYF. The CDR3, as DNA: TGTGCCAGCAGCTTGGGACAGGAGCGGGGTACGCAGTATTTT.

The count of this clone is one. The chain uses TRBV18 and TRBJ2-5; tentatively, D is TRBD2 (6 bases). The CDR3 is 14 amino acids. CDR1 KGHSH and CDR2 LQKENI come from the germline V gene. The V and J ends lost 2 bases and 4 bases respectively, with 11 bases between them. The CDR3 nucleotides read TGTGCCAGCTCACCAGGGCAGGGAGGAGAGACCCAGTACTTC. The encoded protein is CASSPGQGGETQYF.